The rows below give T cell receptor beta chains drawn from one sample of a study of T cells after yellow fever vaccination. TCRdb re-analysed the 5' RACE reads in MiXCR, keeping a single row per CDR3 protein. Here the sample spans 150,000 to 200,000 distinct CDR3 sequences, approximately 6.2% being singletons. Sequences were derived from CD4+ T cells sorted from PBMCs, sampled on the day of the first yellow fever vaccination. These TCRs come from a man aged 18 to 30 who received the YFV17D yellow fever vaccine. Both conserved end residues are part of each CDR3. A D gene is named only where the DNA matches it firmly. Size is omitted from some rows. Given values are once, few, many or a class for expanded clones.

J gene	D gene	V gene	clone size	CDR3 DNA	CDR3 protein
TRBJ1-2	TRBD1	TRBV18	many	TGTGCCAGCTCGGAACAGGGGAACTATGGCTACACCTTC	CASSEQGNYGYTF
TRBJ2-5	NA	TRBV24-1	many	TGTGCCACCAGTGATTTATACCAAGAGACCCAGTACTTC	CATSDLYQETQYF
TRBJ2-4	NA	TRBV18	NA	TGTGCCAGCTCACCCCCCGAAATAAACATTCAGTACTTC	CASSPPEINIQYF
TRBJ1-1	NA	TRBV18	NA	TGTGCCAGCTCACCTGCGCAAGGAAATGCGGTGACTGAAGCTTTCTTT	CASSPAQGNAVTEAFF
TRBJ1-1	NA	TRBV2	many	TGTGCCAGCACGACCGGGGGCAGGGGCACTGAAGCTTTCTTT	CASTTGGRGTEAFF
TRBJ2-7	NA	TRBV28	few	TGTGCCAGCAGGGTCGGCAGGGCCTACGAGCAGTACTTC	CASRVGRAYEQYF
TRBJ1-1	NA	TRBV2	many	TGTGCCAGCAACTACAGGGTCGGTGGTGAAGCTTTCTTT	CASNYRVGGEAFF
TRBJ1-6	TRBD1	TRBV5-5	many	TGTGCCAGCAGCTTGGGACAGGGGGGCCTCCACTTT	CASSLGQGGLHF
TRBJ2-7	NA	TRBV2	NA	TGTGCCAGCAGAGCGAACGAGCAGTACTTC	CASRANEQYF
TRBJ2-6	NA	TRBV5-6	few	TGTGCCAGCAGCTTGGGAGGGGGGAGAAGCTCTGGGGCCAACGTCCTGACTTTC	CASSLGGGRSSGANVLTF